This note documents a single TCR beta chain sequence. This specimen belongs to a study of blood T cell repertoires in COVID-19. V dropped 3 bases and J dropped 1; count of bases not matched to a gene: 6. CDR1 and CDR2 (germline): SQVTM, ANQGSEA. This CDR3 has 15 amino acids. Produced via immunoSEQ multiplex PCR; TCRdb's table is partial and in-frame only. The table records roughly 250,000 clones, around 81% of them present only once. The chain recombines TRBV29-1 with TRBJ1-1; 9 positions match TRBD1. The receptor's source is a woman aged 55-75 years with active or convalescent COVID-19. Specimen: peripheral blood. CDR3 nucleotides: TGCAGCGTTGATTTGGGACAGGGCTCGAACACTGAAGCTTTCTTT. Its protein product is CSVDLGQGSNTEAFF.